The text below deals with one T cell receptor (beta chain). What this receptor recognizes is not known. Per-base quality was not reported, and no clone a single base away is much larger than it. These data are taken from a study of CD8+ T cells in alopecia areata (dated 2018 in TCRdb). Background on the whole study: The treated patients took part in an open-label pilot trial in which moderate-to-severe alopecia areata was treated with oral tofacitinib at 5 to 10 mg twice daily. Scalp tissue and sorted CD4+ and CD8+ peripheral blood T cells from patchy and totalis/universalis alopecia areata patients and from healthy controls were covered by human TCRbeta sequencing. Patients stayed on tofacitinib for 6 to 18 months and then had 6 months of follow-up off drug so that delayed response and recurrence could be assessed. RNA came from the PAXgene miRNA kit for fixed scalp, the miRNeasy kit for PBMCs, and the RNeasy kit for mouse skin. For the treated patients, the SALT score, which quantifies what percentage of scalp surface area is affected, served as the measure of disease severity. The study used high-throughput TCRbeta sequencing to examine T cell clonal expansion in alopecia areata, in both the C3H/HeJ mouse model and human patients. Patients on tofacitinib were biopsied at baseline and after 4 and 24 weeks of treatment, and several of the patients also had a later scalp biopsy. Clonality in the scalp was compared among normal scalp (n=4), patchy alopecia areata scalp (n=8), and alopecia totalis/universalis scalp (n=8). immunoSEQ multiplex PCR using 35 Vbeta forward primers and 13 Jbeta reverse primers was used to amplify TCRbeta CDR3 regions.

The protocol used for the library was the immunoSEQ multiplex PCR assay. To provide template for TCR sequencing, every sample had RNA extracted and reverse transcribed into cDNA. SuperScript III was used for first-strand cDNA synthesis, primed with a 2:1 mix of oligo-dT and random hexamers. A synthetic immune receptor repertoire was used to measure amplification bias, and any remaining bias was corrected computationally. As for how the authors treated the data: Raw reads were preprocessed for error removal, and CDR3 was defined according to IMGT conventions as running from the conserved cysteine to phenylalanine. Clonality was computed by normalizing Shannon entropy by log2 of the number of productive unique TCRs and subtracting the result from 1. Whether each scalp clone was CD4 or CD8 was inferred by checking scalp TCRbeta sequences against the CD4 and CD8 repertoires from sorted blood. Drawn from immuneACCESS, this table holds only the in-frame rearrangements with V and J called that TCRdb kept. Clones are partly lost; checked studies trace under half to an unresolved V gene and leave the rest unexplained. D and trimming come from the DNA, and the V and J calls and clone size come from that table. Recorded for this sample are 150,000 to 200,000 clones; around three fifths of them occurred a single time. The top ten hold around 0.9% of the sample.

Findings and caveats that apply to the study as a whole: Resident alphabeta T cells in normal human skin are also sequenced, complicating scalp TCR repertoire analysis, unlike mouse skin dominated by gammadelta T cells. Compared with normal scalp, lesional scalp, particularly in alopecia totalis/universalis, had higher clonality and more expanded CD8+ clones, which suggests antigenic drive. Shared TCR sequences between patients were less evident than in mice, which may be partly attributable to HLA diversity in the patient population. Many expanded lesional clones were found to persist in scalp and blood during tofacitinib treatment, and relapse after treatment cessation may be partly explained by this persistence. Scalp clonality and the number of expanded CD8+ clones among the top 100 scalp clones were significantly decreased by tofacitinib. The treated cohort was small, with a single nonresponder, so links between baseline CD8+ expansion and response need larger studies.

Reading the label with the study, this specimen's time point is: around 4 weeks on oral tofacitinib. In the paper's terms, the treatment or condition label means: oral pan-JAK inhibitor, 5-10 mg twice daily. Lesional scalp punch biopsies and peripheral blood were collected from alopecia areata patients. After PBMCs were isolated by density centrifugation and stained for CD3, CD4 and CD8, a FACSAria was used to sort CD4+ and CD8+ T cells. Sequencing used CD4+ T cells sorted from blood, obtained at week 4, from a patient treated with tofacitinib. This clonotype originated in a human donor with alopecia areata.

The CDR3 in this case is CASSLVTTNTGELFF. The nucleotide sequence reads as follows: TGTGCCAGCAGCCTAGTGACAACGAACACCGGGGAGCTGTTTTTT. The chain employs TRBV5-5 and TRBJ2-2; the D gene assignment is ambiguous. Trimming removed 4 bases from V and 0 bases from J, leaving 10 bases between the germline ends. The CDR3 runs 15 residues from the cysteine to the phenylalanine. Only the CDR3 DNA stays, 45 bases, in frame from base 1. CDR1 and CDR2, looked up from the germline V gene (reference sequence), are SGHKS and YYEKEE.